These 21 T cell receptor beta chains came from one sample sequenced in a study of T cell responses to AZD1222 COVID-19 vaccine. The data were produced by immunoSEQ multiplex PCR, yet TCRdb's version contains in-frame clones alone and is incomplete. Of 53,000 or so clones in the sample, roughly 84% were seen once. The source material was peripheral blood, sampled on day 0 of AZD1222 vaccination. These TCRs come from an adult in good health.

This clone appeared a few times. The chain carries TRBV9 and TRBJ1-2, with D tentatively TRBD1 (5 bases). CDR1 and CDR2 (germline): SGDLS, YYNGEE. Trimming shortened V by 3 bases and J by 4 bases, and 16 bases separated the two germline ends. CDR3 length: 15 residues. The CDR3 DNA is TGTGCCAGCAGCGCGGGGGAAGCGATATCCTATGGCTACACCTTC. Translating gives CASSAGEAISYGYTF.

The rearrangement joins TRBV5-6 to TRBJ2-1; TRBD2 might be the D (5 bases). With 4 bases removed from V and 10 bases from J, the gap between germline ends came to 15 bases. Germline V gives CDR1 SGHDT, CDR2 YYEEEE. This CDR3 spans 13 amino acids. The chain's CDR3 is CASSAAPSGEQFF. The CDR3, as DNA: TGTGCCAGCAGCGCCGCTCCATCGGGGGAGCAGTTCTTC.

This CDR3 is CASSPDRGRGSNQPQHF. The CDR3 region has the DNA TGTGCCAGCAGCCCCGACAGGGGTCGAGGGAGCAATCAGCCCCAGCATTTT. The J gene is TRBJ1-5, the V gene TRBV5-8, with 8 nucleotides matching TRBD1. Germline CDR1 SGHTS, CDR2 YDEGEE. V lost 4 bases, J lost 1 base, and 10 bases stayed unmatched. The CDR3 consists of 17 residues.

This clone was detected many times. The J gene is TRBJ1-1, the V gene TRBV19; a possible D gene is TRBD1 (5 bases). Trimming pared 7 bases from V and 4 bases from J, leaving 16 bases between. The germline CDR1 and CDR2 sequences are LNHDA and SQIVND (reference sequence). The CDR3 has 14 amino acids. The CDR3 here is CASNNAGEGTEAFF. DNA for the CDR3: TGTGCCAGTAACAATGCGGGGGAAGGCACTGAAGCTTTCTTT.

The V and J genes are TRBV5-1 and TRBJ2-1; 7 bases are a match to TRBD1. The CDR3 is made up of 14 amino acids. The J segment lost 5 bases and the V segment lost 2 bases, leaving 4 bases of the junction unmatched. Germline V gives CDR1 SGHRS, CDR2 YFSETQ. CDR3 protein: CASSLLGQHNEQFF. The CDR3 region has the DNA TGCGCCAGCAGCTTACTGGGACAGCACAATGAGCAGTTCTTC. The full variable domain, with the rest looked up from reference TRBV5-1 and TRBJ2-1, is KAGVTQTPRYLIKTRGQQVTLSCSPISGHRSVSWYQQTPGQGLQFLFEYFSETQRNKGNFPGRFSGRQFSNSRSEMNVSTLELGDSALYLCASSLLGQHNEQFFGPGTRLTVL.

CDR3 DNA sequence: TGTGCCAGCAGCCCCTCTCCGGAGGCCAACGTCCTGACTTTC. Translated, it gives CASSPSPEANVLTF. The chain carries TRBV3-1 (or the pseudogene TRBV3-2) and TRBJ2-6, with unresolved D. This CDR3 spans 14 amino acids. The germline V gene has CDR1 LGHDT and CDR2 YNNKEL (reference sequence). V lost 4 bases, J lost 6 bases, and 10 bases lay in between.

The chain carries TRBV5-1 and TRBJ1-2; D possibly corresponds to TRBD1 (5 bases). The V gene's germline CDR1 is SGHRS and CDR2 YFSETQ. Deletions cut 3 bases from V and 6 bases from J, with 21 bases between. This CDR3 is built from 16 residues. CDR3 sequence (DNA): TGCGCCAGCAGCTCGGCGGGGGACCTCCTTGGCGATGGCTACACCTTC. Translated: CASSSAGDLLGDGYTF.

The chain has TRBV19 and TRBJ1-1; 7 bases fit TRBD1. J gave up 4 bases and V 3 bases, and 5 bases lay outside the gene matches. Germline values: CDR1 LNHDA, CDR2 SQIVND (reference sequence). The length of the CDR3 is 14 residues. The CDR3 here is CASSIGDRGTEAFF. DNA of the CDR3: TGTGCCAGTAGTATTGGGGACAGAGGCACTGAAGCTTTCTTT.

The chain links TRBV28 to TRBJ2-3; TRBD2 is a possible D gene (5 bases). The CDR3 length is 16 residues. Germline values: CDR1 MDHEN, CDR2 SYDVKM. Trimming removed 5 bases from V and 2 bases from J, with 17 bases in between. CDR3 amino acids: CASSPRADLDTDTQYF. Here the CDR3 DNA reads TGTGCCAGCAGTCCCCGAGCGGACTTAGACACAGATACGCAGTATTTT.

This clone was seen once. This chain joins TRBV10-1 and TRBJ1-2, with TRBD1 matching over 8 bases. The junction had 5 bases not matched to a gene; V was cut back by 10 bases and J by 1 base. In germline, CDR1 is WNHNN, CDR2 SYGVQD (reference sequence). The CDR3 length is 13 residues. The CDR3 DNA sequence: TGCGCCACCCGGACAGGGAATAACTATGGCTACACCTTC. Its translation: CATRTGNNYGYTF.

The chain is built from TRBV21-1 and TRBJ2-5; the table's D call of TRBD2 was not tested on the DNA. TRBV21-1 has pseudogene status. This CDR3 is 16 amino acids long. The CDR3 loop is CASSKDLREGPETQYF. As DNA, the CDR3 is TGTGCCAGCAGCAAAGATCTGCGGGAGGGCCCGGAGACCCAGTACTTC.

The chain joins TRBV9 to TRBJ2-6; D is undetermined. Between the trimmed V and J ends, which lost 0 bases and 0 bases, there was a span of 7 bases. Per germline, CDR1 SGDLS and CDR2 YYNGEE. There are 16 residues in the CDR3. CDR3: CASSVGPGSGANVLTF. For the CDR3, the DNA is TGTGCCAGCAGCGTAGGTCCAGGCTCTGGGGCCAACGTCCTGACTTTC.

The gene calls are TRBV7-8 and TRBJ1-5; 10 bases agree with TRBD1. This CDR3 region has 15 residues. V shed 7 bases, J shed 4 bases, and the junction held 7 bases outside the gene matches. The germline gives CDR1 SGHVS, CDR2 FQNEAQ. CDR3: CASNPDRGRNQPQHF. CDR3 coding DNA: TGTGCCAGCAACCCCGACAGGGGGCGGAATCAGCCCCAGCATTTT. Supplemented by reference TRBV7-8 and TRBJ1-5, the full variable domain reads GAGVSQSPRYKVAKRGQDVALRCDPISGHVSLFWYQQALGQGPEFLTYFQNEAQLDKSGLPSDRFFAERPEGSVSTLKIQRTQQEDSAVYLCASNPDRGRNQPQHFGDGTRLSIL.

This chain connects TRBV5-1 to TRBJ2-7; D gene ambiguous. Deletions cut 6 bases from V and 0 bases from J, with 10 bases between. Germline-derived CDR1 and CDR2 are SGHRS and YFSETQ. This CDR3 is built from 13 residues. The CDR3 sequence: CASNLESSYEQYF. CDR3 in DNA: TGCGCCAGCAACCTCGAGAGCTCCTACGAGCAGTACTTC.

The chain couples TRBV6-8 to TRBJ1-5, with 8 nucleotides matching TRBD1. The CDR3 contains 16 residues. The germline V gene encodes CDR1 MNHGY and CDR2 SAAAGT. The ends lost 2 bases at V and 4 bases at J; junction bases unmatched: 7. CDR3 DNA: TGTGCCAGCAGTTACCGACGGACAGGGAATAATCAGCCCCAGCATTTT. This codes for CASSYRRTGNNQPQHF.

The chain carries TRBV5-5 and TRBJ1-1, with 9 positions matching TRBD1. CDR1 and CDR2 (germline): SGHKS, YYEKEE (reference sequence). V was clipped by 3 bases and J by 0 bases; unmatched bases: 6. This CDR3 has 16 amino acids. CDR3 amino acids: CASSSGTGTMNTEAFF. The CDR3, as DNA: TGTGCCAGCAGCTCCGGGACAGGGACTATGAACACTGAAGCTTTCTTT. Supplemented by reference TRBV5-5 and TRBJ1-1, the full variable domain reads DAGVTQSPTHLIKTRGQQVTLRCSPISGHKSVSWYQQVLGQGPQFIFQYYEKEERGRGNFPDRFSARQFPNYSSELNVNALLLGDSALYLCASSSGTGTMNTEAFFGQGTRLTVV.

This chain connects TRBV3-1 (or the pseudogene TRBV3-2) to TRBJ1-2; TRBD1 agrees at 7 bases. Trimming cost V 4 bases and J 0 bases; bases outside gene matches: 2. This CDR3 is 14 amino acids long. The V gene's germline CDR1 is LGHDT and CDR2 YNNKEL (reference sequence). The DNA for the CDR3 is TGTGCCAGCAGCCGAGGACAGGCTAACTATGGCTACACCTTC. It yields the protein CASSRGQANYGYTF.

The rearrangement joins TRBV4-1 to TRBJ1-2, with D perhaps TRBD1 (5 bases). The CDR3 sequence is 19 residues long. Trimming removed 1 base from V and 0 bases from J, with 21 bases in between. In germline, CDR1 is MGHRA, CDR2 YSYEKL. The CDR3 coding sequence is TGCGCCAGCAGCCAAGTTCCCTTAACCCGGGGCCGGCCTAACTATGGCTACACCTTC. Protein sequence: CASSQVPLTRGRPNYGYTF.

As DNA, the CDR3 is TGTGCCTGGAGTGTCCGACAGGGGGCAGGAGGGGAGCTGTTTTTT. As protein: CAWSVRQGAGGELFF. The J gene is TRBJ2-2, the V gene TRBV30, with 10 nucleotides matching TRBD1. CDR1 and CDR2 (germline): GTSNPN, SVGIG (reference sequence). This CDR3 has 15 residues. The junction had 6 bases not matched to a gene; V was cut back by 0 bases and J by 8 bases. Variable domain in full (rest from reference TRBV30 and TRBJ2-2): SQTIHQWPATLVQPVGSPLSLECTVEGTSNPNLYWYRQAAGRGLQLLFYSVGIGQISSEVPQNLSASRPQDRQFILSSKKLLLSDSGFYLCAWSVRQGAGGELFFGEGSRLTVL.

There are a few counts of this clone. This chain uses TRBV5-4 with TRBJ2-7; 10 positions match TRBD1. Per the germline V gene, CDR1 is SGHNT and CDR2 is YYREEE (reference sequence). The CDR3 spans 14 residues. V was clipped by 4 bases and J by 2 bases; unmatched bases: 3. In DNA, the CDR3 is TGTGCCAGCAGCCGAGGGACAGGGGCCTACGAGCAGTACTTC. The encoded protein is CASSRGTGAYEQYF.

This chain links TRBV5-4 with TRBJ1-2, with a tentative D call TRBD1 (5 bases). Trimming pared 0 bases from V and 3 bases from J, leaving 9 bases between. Germline values: CDR1 SGHNT, CDR2 YYREEE (reference sequence). This CDR3 is 14 amino acids long. The CDR3 spells CASSLDGGDYGYTF. CDR3 nucleotide sequence: TGTGCCAGCAGCTTGGACGGGGGAGACTATGGCTACACCTTC.